Each of the 7 T cell receptor beta chains below was sequenced from the same sample in a study of Ad26.COV2.S vaccination and SARS-CoV-2 variants. The method was immunoSEQ multiplex PCR; TCRdb's version includes in-frame clones alone and lacks a portion of them. This table holds a few hundred thousand clones, approximately 88% found once. Specified treatment: 15 to 20 received Ad26.COV2.S at low or high dose, single or two shots; about five received placebo; per-sample allocation not given. At day 63 after the first vaccine or placebo injection, samples were drawn. The sequencing used peripheral blood, collected in a trial of Ad26.COV2.S vaccine versus placebo. The receptors come from a person between 18 and 59 years old who received the Ad26.COV2.S COVID-19 vaccine or a placebo.

The chain uses TRBV7-2 and TRBJ1-4, with unresolved D. The V and J ends lost 2 bases and 8 bases respectively, with 6 bases between them. Germline V gene sequence: CDR1 SGHTA, CDR2 FQGNSA. CDR3 length: 12 residues. In DNA form, the CDR3 reads TGTGCCAGCAGCTTAATGGGGGAAAAACTGTTTTTT. It codes for CASSLMGEKLFF.

This sequence joins TRBV4-2 and TRBJ1-5, with D perhaps TRBD1 (6 bases). V dropped 1 base and J dropped 0 bases, with 19 bases sitting between them. Germline-derived CDR1 and CDR2 are LGHNA and YNFKEQ. The CDR3 has 19 amino acids. The CDR3, as DNA: TGTGCCAGCAGCCAAGTTCGTGGGGGCGATGGGTATAGCAATCAGCCCCAGCATTTT. It yields the protein CASSQVRGGDGYSNQPQHF.

This chain connects TRBV4-1 to TRBJ2-5; unclear D gene. Germline CDR1 reads MGHRA; CDR2 reads YSYEKL. The V end lost 4 bases, the J end lost 5 bases, and 11 bases lay between the germline ends. The CDR3 loop spans 13 amino acids. The CDR3 sequence is CASSPSLSETQYF. The CDR3 DNA reads as TGCGCCAGCAGCCCTAGTCTGTCGGAGACCCAGTACTTC.

The chain recombines TRBV27 with TRBJ2-2; D remains unclear. Germline V gene data show CDR1 as MNHEY and CDR2 as SMNVEV (reference sequence). With 10 bases removed from V and 8 bases from J, the gap between germline ends came to 11 bases. The CDR3 covers 11 residues. The CDR3 region has the DNA TGTGCCACCGCAGATCTTGGGGAGCTGTTTTTT. Translated, it gives CATADLGELFF.

The chain carries TRBV6-5 and TRBJ1-3; D unresolved. Germline loops: CDR1 MNHEY, CDR2 SVGAGI. CDR3 length equals 13 residues. V lost 1 base, J lost 7 bases, and 8 bases lay in between. The CDR3 region has the DNA TGTGCCAGCAGTTACTTACTCAGTAACACCATATATTTT. Its protein product is CASSYLLSNTIYF.

V is TRBV29-1 and J is TRBJ1-1, with D perhaps TRBD1 (5 bases). Looked up from germline, CDR1 is SQVTM and CDR2 is ANQGSEA. This CDR3 has 15 residues. V lost 6 bases, J lost 4 bases, and 21 bases lay in between. CDR3 bases: TGCAGCGTCCGCGGGGGTGAAGGGTCGGGCACTGAAGCTTTCTTT. It is translated as CSVRGGEGSGTEAFF.

The rearrangement uses TRBV7-9 and TRBJ1-2; TRBD1 agrees at 7 bases. Germline V CDR1 and CDR2: SEHNR, FQNEAQ (reference sequence). CDR3 length: 13 residues. The J segment lost 7 bases and the V segment lost 3 bases, leaving 5 bases of the junction unmatched. CDR3 region: CASSFPRGVGYTF. CDR3 in DNA: TGTGCCAGCAGCTTCCCCAGGGGGGTTGGCTACACCTTC.